This T cell receptor (beta chain) is from a study of Ad26.COV2.S vaccination and SARS-CoV-2 variants. The wider study: Donor joined the COV1001 Ad26.COV2.S trial arm. Once or twice, 56 days apart, Ad26.COV2.S was delivered intramuscularly. General observations from the study: Spike-specific TCR breadth ran higher among vaccine recipients than placebo recipients. The analyses of TCR breadth and depth may have understated the size of total T cell responses.

About this clone: Its cognate antigen is unknown.

Clones were sequenced by immunoSEQ multiplex PCR, and TCRdb holds only the in-frame ones, with some missing. The table includes roughly 380,000 clones, approximately 87% detected once. Treatment: 19 received Ad26.COV2.S at low or high dose, single or two shots; five or six received placebo; per-sample allocation not given. Specimen acquisition occurred on day 63 following the initial vaccine or placebo injection. This receptor was obtained from a person between 18 and 65 years old who received the Ad26.COV2.S COVID-19 vaccine or a placebo. The source material was peripheral blood, sampled in a trial of Ad26.COV2.S vaccine versus placebo.

CDR3 residues: CASTPGQGFNEQFF. CDR3 coding DNA: TGTGCCAGCACCCCGGGACAGGGGTTTAATGAGCAGTTCTTC. This chain links TRBV27 with TRBJ2-1; 10 bases line up with TRBD1. V shed 7 bases, J shed 7 bases, and the junction held 7 bases outside the gene matches. The germline CDR1 and CDR2 sequences are MNHEY and SMNVEV (reference sequence). The CDR3 consists of 14 residues.